These T cell receptor beta chains were read from a single sample in a study of T cells in Graves' hyperthyroidism and ophthalmopathy. In TCRdb, the multiplex PCR reads were re-called with MiXCR into one record per CDR3 protein. The sample records about 200,000 distinct CDR3 sequences, 17% being singletons. Sample: blood. These receptors were collected from a man between 50 and 59 years old with Graves' hyperthyroidism. CDR3s include the opening cysteine and the closing phenylalanine or tryptophan. Each record gives: V gene, J gene, CDR3 protein.

TRBV30	TRBJ1-2	CAWSVGDGNYGYTF
TRBV20-1	TRBJ2-7	CSASALAGLSSYEQYF
TRBV29-1	TRBJ2-1	CSLRRGDNEQFF
TRBV14	TRBJ2-2	CASTPKIWAGELFF
TRBV6-9	TRBJ2-3	CASSYVSGRVDTQYF
TRBV13	TRBJ2-7	CASSQDGQGAYEQYF
TRBV12-3/TRBV12-4	TRBJ2-1	CASSPPLGSAGTYNEQFF
TRBV10-3	TRBJ1-3	CAIRAVTRYTIYF
TRBV10-2	TRBJ2-5	CASSVNGGETQYF
TRBV30	TRBJ2-7	CAWSLGVLASYEQYF
TRBV9	TRBJ2-3	CASSPTYSTDTQYF
TRBV5-1	TRBJ1-4	CASSPRPPSFGTNEKLFF
TRBV11-2	TRBJ2-1	CASSHVYNEQFF
TRBV3-1	TRBJ2-3	CASSQEQDKRGRDTQYF
TRBV28	TRBJ1-2	CASLDSSYGYTF
TRBV5-1	TRBJ2-3	CASSSPGQGAADTQYF
TRBV12-3/TRBV12-4	TRBJ1-5	CASSFFNSNQPQHF